Sequencing of this T cell receptor beta chain was carried out in a study of T cells expressing NK-cell markers. Background on the study: The study drew TCR beta repertoires from sorted CD3+CD56+NKG2C+, CD3+CD56+NKG2C- and CD3+CD56-NKG2C+ T cells. Eight donors were sequenced, of whom seven were HCMV-seropositive, while the remaining one was HCMV-seronegative. Notes on the study in general: In a handful of donors, dominant clonotypes made up about 28.3-60.1% of CD3+CD56-NKG2C+ cells.

For this clonotype: What it recognizes is unknown.

Production of TCR beta cDNA relied on 5'RACE template switching with UMIs. TCRdb re-called the 5' RACE reads, yielding one record per CDR3 amino acid sequence without DNA. The table lists 500,000 to 600,000 distinct CDR3 sequences. This sequence was found in a man aged 18 to 30 in good health. The sample consisted of blood T cells: a sorted CD56 or NKG2C T cell subset, CD4+ or CD8+ T cells, or bulk PBMC T cells (not recorded which).

The CDR3 region is CASRNDIGRSYGYTF. V and J are TRBV27 and TRBJ1-2. CDR1 is MNHEY and CDR2 is SMNVEV in the germline V gene (reference sequence). The CDR3 covers 15 residues.